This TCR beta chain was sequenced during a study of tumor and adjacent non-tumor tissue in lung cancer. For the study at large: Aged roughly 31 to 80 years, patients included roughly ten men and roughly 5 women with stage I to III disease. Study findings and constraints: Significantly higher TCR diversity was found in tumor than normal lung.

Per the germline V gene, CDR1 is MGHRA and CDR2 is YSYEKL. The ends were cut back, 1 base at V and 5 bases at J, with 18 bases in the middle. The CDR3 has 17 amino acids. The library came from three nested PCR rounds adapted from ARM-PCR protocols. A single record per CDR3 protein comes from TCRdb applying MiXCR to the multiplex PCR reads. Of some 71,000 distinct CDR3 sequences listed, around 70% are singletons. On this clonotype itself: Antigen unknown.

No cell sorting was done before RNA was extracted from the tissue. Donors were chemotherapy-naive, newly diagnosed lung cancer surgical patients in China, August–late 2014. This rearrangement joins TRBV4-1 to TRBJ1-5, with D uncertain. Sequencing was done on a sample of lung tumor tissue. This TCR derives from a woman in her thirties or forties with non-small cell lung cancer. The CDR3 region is CASSQGPPDCPYQPQHF. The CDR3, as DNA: TGCGCCAGCAGCCAAGGGCCCCCCGACTGCCCTTATCAGCCCCAGCATTTT.